This is a list of T cell receptor beta chains from one sample in a study of CD8 T cells in ankylosing spondylitis. Each CDR3 protein is one row after TCRdb ran MiXCR on the 5' RACE reads. The sample records approximately 350,000 distinct CDR3 sequences, approximately 22% being singletons. Material for sequencing was blood, either unsorted or a sorted T cell fraction (not recorded which). The receptors originated from a male donor with ankylosing spondylitis or in good health (not recorded which). The CDR3 runs from the conserved cysteine through the conserved F or W. The order of the fields is D gene, V gene, clone size, J gene, CDR3 DNA, CDR3 protein. The D gene is left open where the match is weak. Not all rows give a size; the values are once, few, many and, for expanded clones, a class.

>.|TRBV21-1|.|TRBJ2-5
TGTGCCAGCAGCAAATTACGGGGACTAGCGGGGGGCACCCCGGAGACCCAGTACTTC
CASSKLRGLAGGTPETQYF
>.|TRBV15|.|TRBJ2-2
TGTGCCACCAGCCTTTTCGGGGTGGAAAGGCTGGCCGGGGAGCTGTTTTTT
CATSLFGVERLAGELFF
>.|TRBV12-3/TRBV12-4|.|TRBJ2-7
TGTGCCAGCAGTCCAGGGGCAAGCTCCTACGAGCAGTACTTC
CASSPGASSYEQYF
>.|TRBV25-1|few|TRBJ1-3
TGTGCCAGCAGCGAGCTGAGTGTGTCCTCTGGAAACACCATATATTTT
CASSELSVSSGNTIYF
>TRBD1|TRBV9|few|TRBJ2-1
TGTGCCAGCAGCGTAAGGCCGGGACAGGGGGCTTGGGAGCAGTTCTTC
CASSVRPGQGAWEQFF
>TRBD2|TRBV6-5|few|TRBJ2-3
TGTGCCAGCAGTTACGGGACTAGCTCAGATACGCAGTATTTT
CASSYGTSSDTQYF
>.|TRBV7-9|few|TRBJ1-2
TGTGCCAGCAGCTTCGAAGGAACGGATGGCTACACCTTC
CASSFEGTDGYTF
>TRBD2|TRBV29-1|.|TRBJ2-1
TGCAGCGTTTTGGACGGGGGGGGCGGTTTACAGTTCTTC
CSVLDGGGGLQFF
>.|TRBV4-1|.|TRBJ2-1
TGCGCCAGCAGCCAAGATCGGGGAGGCAATGAGCAGTTCTTC
CASSQDRGGNEQFF
>TRBD2|TRBV20-1|few|TRBJ2-1
TGCAGTGCTAGAGTAGGGACTAGCGGGGGTTACTCCTACAATGAGCAGTTCTTC
CSARVGTSGGYSYNEQFF
>.|TRBV13|.|TRBJ2-7
TGTGCCAGCAGCCAAGAAGGGGCATCCTACGGGCAGTACTTC
CASSQEGASYGQYF
>.|TRBV5-6|.|TRBJ2-3
TGTGCCAGCAGCTTGGCGGGGGCAGGGAGTCGAGATACGCAGTATTTT
CASSLAGAGSRDTQYF
>.|TRBV3-1|.|TRBJ1-1
TGTGCCAGCAGCCAAGATGGGCAGGGTAACATGAACACTGAAGCTTTCTTT
CASSQDGQGNMNTEAFF
>TRBD1|TRBV12-3/TRBV12-4|.|TRBJ2-2
TGTGCCAGCAACGACGACAGGGTGGGGGAGCTGTTTTTT
CASNDDRVGELFF
>TRBD2|TRBV9|few|TRBJ2-5
TGTGCCAGCAGCGTCTCTACCGGGACTAGCGGGGGGGTGTACCAAGAGACCCAGTACTTC
CASSVSTGTSGGVYQETQYF
>.|TRBV28|few|TRBJ1-1
TGTGCCAGCACTTTGGGACGGGTCACTGAAGCTTTCTTT
CASTLGRVTEAFF
>.|TRBV7-8|.|TRBJ2-7
TGTGCCAGCAGCTTGGGGGCTGGAGGGGCCCACGAGCAGTACTTC
CASSLGAGGAHEQYF
>.|TRBV12-3/TRBV12-4|many|TRBJ1-2
TGTGCCAGCAGACCAGCAGCTAACTATGGCTACACCTTC
CASRPAANYGYTF
>.|TRBV20-1|.|TRBJ2-7
TGCAGTGCTAGAGATCCGGGGGTCATCTCCTTGATCTACGAGCAGTACTTC
CSARDPGVISLIYEQYF
>TRBD2|TRBV28|few|TRBJ2-5
TGTGCCAGCAGTGGGGGGGTTGTCCAAGAGACCCAGTACTTC
CASSGGVVQETQYF
>TRBD1|TRBV29-1|.|TRBJ2-7
TGCAGCGCCTTAAGACCGGGACAGGTATACGAGCAGTACTTC
CSALRPGQVYEQYF
>TRBD1|TRBV9|many|TRBJ2-2
TGTGCCAGCAGCGCCGGACGCGGCAGGGGGCAATCCACCGGGGAGCTGTTTTTT
CASSAGRGRGQSTGELFF
>.|TRBV6-1|few|TRBJ1-1
TGTGCCAGCAGTGAAAAGGGGATTTCGACTGAAGCTTTCTTT
CASSEKGISTEAFF
>TRBD1|TRBV6-1|.|TRBJ1-5
TGTGCCAGCAGTGAGCCAGGGGGAATTCAGCCCCAGCATTTT
CASSEPGGIQPQHF
>.|TRBV20-1|few|TRBJ2-1
TGCAGTGCTAGCGGGGGCGGGGACAATGAGCAGTTCTTC
CSASGGGDNEQFF
>TRBD2|TRBV6-1|few|TRBJ2-2
TGTGCCAGCTCGGCTAGCGGGGTGGTGGGGGAGCTGTTTTTT
CASSASGVVGELFF
>.|TRBV6-5|few|TRBJ2-5
TGTGCCAGCAGTTACTATCGGGAAGAGACCCAGTACTTC
CASSYYREETQYF
>.|TRBV12-3/TRBV12-4|.|TRBJ2-1
TGTGCCAGCAGTTTTAGTGTCGGCGAGCAGTTCTTC
CASSFSVGEQFF
>.|TRBV7-9|few|TRBJ2-7
TGTGCCAGCAGCTTCCAGGGAAGCTCCTACGAGCAGTACTTC
CASSFQGSSYEQYF
>TRBD2|TRBV12-3/TRBV12-4|.|TRBJ2-7
TGTGCCAGCAGTGACCCGGGGGGTGGTATCCACGAGCAGTACTTC
CASSDPGGGIHEQYF
>.|TRBV12-3/TRBV12-4|many|TRBJ1-5
TGTGCCAGCAGTCCCGATCAAAGCAATCAGCCCCAGCATTTT
CASSPDQSNQPQHF
>TRBD1|TRBV11-2|few|TRBJ2-3
TGTGCCAGCGGGGGCCAGGGGGATTCGGATACGCAGTATTTT
CASGGQGDSDTQYF
>TRBD2|TRBV12-3/TRBV12-4|few|TRBJ2-1
TGTGCCACCGGGGGACTAAATGAGCAGTTCTTC
CATGGLNEQFF